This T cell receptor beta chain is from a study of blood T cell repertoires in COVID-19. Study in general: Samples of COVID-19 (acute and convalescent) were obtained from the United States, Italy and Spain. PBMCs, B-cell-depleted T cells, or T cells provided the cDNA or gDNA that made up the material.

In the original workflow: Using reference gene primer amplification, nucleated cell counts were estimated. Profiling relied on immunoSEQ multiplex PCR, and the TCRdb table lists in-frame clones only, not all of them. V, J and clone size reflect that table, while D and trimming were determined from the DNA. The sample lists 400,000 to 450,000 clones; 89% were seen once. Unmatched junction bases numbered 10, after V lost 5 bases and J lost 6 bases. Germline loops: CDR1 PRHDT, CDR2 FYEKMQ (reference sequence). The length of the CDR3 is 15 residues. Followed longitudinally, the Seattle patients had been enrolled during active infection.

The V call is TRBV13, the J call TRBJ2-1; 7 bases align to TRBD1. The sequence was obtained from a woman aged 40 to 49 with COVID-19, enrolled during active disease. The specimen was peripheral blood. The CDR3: CASSPPAGGPNEQFF. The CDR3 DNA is TGTGCCAGCAGCCCCCCAGCAGGGGGTCCCAATGAGCAGTTCTTC.